The TCR beta chain under discussion was sequenced for a study of blood T cell repertoires in COVID-19. Living in about two dozen US areas, the participants were between roughly 18 and 89 years of age. Clinical history reported by participants formed the basis on which cohorts were assigned. Before being deemed recovered, Cohort 3 donors had two negative PCRs, clearance, or symptom resolution. Original data processing: Amplification of reference gene primers provided the estimated nucleated cell counts. The data were produced by immunoSEQ multiplex PCR, yet TCRdb's version contains in-frame clones alone and is incomplete. The DNA gave D and trimming, while V, J and clone size come from that table. The table records a few hundred thousand clones, roughly nine tenths of them present only once. J was trimmed by 5 bases and V by 0 bases; bases with no gene match: 8. CDR1 LNHDA and CDR2 SQIVND come from the germline V gene (reference sequence). CDR3 length: 17 amino acids.

This clonotype was sampled from a young man who had recovered from COVID-19. The sample consisted of PBMCs or T cells enriched from blood (not recorded which). J is TRBJ2-1 and V is TRBV19; 9 positions match TRBD2. Here the CDR3 reads CASSIDHGLAGNNEQFF. The CDR3 bases are TGTGCCAGTAGTATAGATCATGGGCTAGCGGGAAACAATGAGCAGTTCTTC.